This T cell receptor beta chain derives from a study of blood T cell repertoires in COVID-19. In the authors' workflow: Estimation of nucleated cell counts relied on the amplification of reference gene primers. The method was immunoSEQ multiplex PCR; TCRdb's version includes in-frame clones alone and lacks a portion of them. That table supplies the V and J calls and clone size; D and trimming were determined from the DNA. The table records about 240,000 clones, 86% of them present only once. Trimming removed 2 bases from V and 8 bases from J; junction bases left unmatched: 4. This CDR3 region has 14 residues. Germline V gene data show CDR1 as GTSNPN and CDR2 as SVGIG (reference sequence).

The clonotype originates from a man aged 55 to 70 with acute or convalescent COVID-19. The V gene is TRBV30, the J gene TRBJ2-1, with TRBD2 matching over 12 bases. The specimen sequenced was peripheral blood. The DNA of the CDR3 is TGTGCCTGGAGTCCTAGCGGGAGGGCCTATGAGCAGTTCTTC. Protein: CAWSPSGRAYEQFF.